Detailed here is one T cell receptor beta chain. Only one count was recorded for this clone. Its antigen is not yet known. No much larger clone exists at a distance of one base, and base qualities are not known. Using the deep immunoSEQ assay, multiplex PCR amplified TCR CDR3 regions from genomic DNA. Extracted genomic DNA from each cell subset was distributed evenly across all wells of several immunoSEQ 96-well plates, and each plate was treated as a replicate. Each replicate PCR for sorted subsets received about 180 ng genomic DNA, equal to about 29,000 T cell genomes. Purified libraries were quantified with a Qubit 3.0 fluorometer, sized on a Bioanalyzer 2100, and re-quantified with the KAPA Library Quantification kit. Every immunoSEQ 96-well plate was sequenced on a separate single-read 150-cycle Illumina NextSeq 550 flow cell. The paper's processing steps were these. Because the immunoSEQ output held only junctional sequences and lacked quality scores, the filtering could not match the filtering applied to full-length reads. To assign V/J genes and CDR3, sequences were annotated using PyIR, a Python wrapper for IgBLAST v1.9, with IMGT germline references. Reads with weak V/J assignments (E-value above 1e-6), missing CDR3, stop codons, out-of-frame junctions, or ambiguous translated residues were removed. V3J clonotypes were defined by identical inferred V gene, J gene, and CDR3 amino acid sequence. To compute the percentage overlap between repertoires, the number of shared unique clonotypes was divided by the size of the smaller repertoire. Three approaches were used to assess repertoire richness: RTK rarefaction, the Chao1 estimator, and Recon v2.1 estimates of unobserved clonotypes. For all TCRbeta clonotypes obtained by the gDNA method from a handful of donors, generation probabilities were computed with OLGA. TCRdb retrieved this table from immuneACCESS and kept in-frame rearrangements only. Not all clones are present; in checked studies, unresolved V genes account for under half, and no reason is known for the remainder. V and J calls and clone size are copied from that table; D and trimming were computed from the DNA. Across this sample there are about 320,000 clones, with around 86% seen only once. The ten biggest clones cover about 17% of the sample.

The source of the sample is a study of shared clonotypes between healthy human individuals (dated by TCRdb to the early 2020s). Looking at the study overall: The cohort included three men and two women between 18 and 49 years of age. Different laboratories and diverse techniques were used to prepare libraries and sequence TCR repertoires, to increase sequencing depth and limit assay-specific biases. Per donor, leukapheresis produced somewhere between about 0.94 and 10 billion PBMCs. For each donor, three plates each were used for CD4 naive and CD4 memory, two plates were used for CD8 naive, and one plate was used for CD8 memory. To estimate repertoire size and how much clonotype sharing occurs between individuals, the study deeply sequenced the blood TCR repertoires of five healthy adults. Beyond this particular receptor, the publication reports: Higher generation probabilities were observed for clonotypes shared by all four sorted-subset donors than for non-shared clonotypes. Pairwise subsampling led to the expectation that sequencing depth would affect the degree of clonotype sharing among donors. Incomplete sequencing was indicated by rarefaction of sorted-subset datasets, despite the large sequencing depth. Only blood was sampled, and tissue TCR repertoires likely differ from those in blood. Estimated clonotype richness was generally larger for naive than for memory subsets. The small number of donors limited the genetic and exposure-history diversity represented. Across four donors, approximately 5% of naive CD4, roughly 3.8% of naive CD8, approximately 2.5% of memory CD4, and around 0.4% of memory CD8 clonotypes were shared.

CDR1 and CDR2 are drawn from the germline V gene: MGHDK, SYGVNS. From cysteine to phenylalanine, the CDR3 is 15 amino acids long. Only the CDR3 part of the read is kept: 45 bases, read in frame from the first base. Deletion took 3 bases off V and 8 bases off J, with a span of 19 bases between the germline ends. Donors were healthy HIV-negative adults with no recently reported acute infections or vaccinations. Every donor was a Caucasian adult residing in Nashville, Tennessee, USA. CD8 memory samples consisted of magnetically selected CD45RO+ cells combined with CCR7-negative CD45RA+ effector memory (TemRA) cells. After blood collection by leukapheresis, PBMCs were isolated using Ficoll-Histopaque density gradient centrifugation and then cryopreserved in the vapor phase of liquid nitrogen. Analytical flow cytometry was used to check the purity and quantity of each magnetically sorted T cell population. Genomic DNA was isolated from every sorted fraction and measured by UV absorbance on a Nanodrop 2000c.

This clonotype was obtained from a man in his late teens or twenties in good health. Recombination linked TRBV25-1 to TRBJ1-2; no D gene can be assigned with confidence. Sequenced: memory CD8+ T cells sorted from blood. The sample's cell subset or site label, decoded: CD45RO+ cells pooled with CCR7-negative TemRA cells. The nucleotides are TGTGCCAGCAGTGACGGTCAGTTCCCCTGGGGAGGCTACACCTTC. This is translated as CASSDGQFPWGGYTF.